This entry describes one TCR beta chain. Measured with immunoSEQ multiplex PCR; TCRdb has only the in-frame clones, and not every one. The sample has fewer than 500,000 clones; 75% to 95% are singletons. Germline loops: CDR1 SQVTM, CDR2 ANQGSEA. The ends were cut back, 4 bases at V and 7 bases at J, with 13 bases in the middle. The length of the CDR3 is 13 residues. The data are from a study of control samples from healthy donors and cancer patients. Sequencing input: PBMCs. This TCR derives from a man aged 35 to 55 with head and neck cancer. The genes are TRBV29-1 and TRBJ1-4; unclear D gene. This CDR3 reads CSVAKGDREKLFF. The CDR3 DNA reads TGCAGCGTTGCAAAAGGCGATCGTGAAAAACTGTTTTTT.